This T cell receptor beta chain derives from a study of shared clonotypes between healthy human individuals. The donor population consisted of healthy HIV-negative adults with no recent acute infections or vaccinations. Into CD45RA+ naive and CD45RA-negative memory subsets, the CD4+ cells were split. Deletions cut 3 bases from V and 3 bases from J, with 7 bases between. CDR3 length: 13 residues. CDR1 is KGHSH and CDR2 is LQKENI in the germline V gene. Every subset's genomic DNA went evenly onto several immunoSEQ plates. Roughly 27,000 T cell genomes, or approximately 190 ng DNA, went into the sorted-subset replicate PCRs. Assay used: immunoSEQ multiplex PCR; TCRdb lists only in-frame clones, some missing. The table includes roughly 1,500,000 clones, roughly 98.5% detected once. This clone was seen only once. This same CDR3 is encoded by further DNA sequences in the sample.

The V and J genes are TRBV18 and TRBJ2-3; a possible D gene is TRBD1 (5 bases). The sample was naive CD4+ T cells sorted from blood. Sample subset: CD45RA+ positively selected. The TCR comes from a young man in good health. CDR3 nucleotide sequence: TGTGCCAGCTCACCCGACAGAACAGATACGCAGTATTTT. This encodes CASSPDRTDTQYF.